Listed here are 15 T cell receptor beta chains from one sample, sequenced in a study of cytomegalovirus exposure and HLA in healthy donors (dated by TCRdb to about 2017). Receptor libraries were prepared by the immunoSEQ multiplex PCR assay. For the multiplex PCR, a mixture combining 60 forward primers for TCR Vbeta segments and 13 reverse primers for TCR Jbeta segments was used. Sourced from immuneACCESS, this table was stored by TCRdb with only in-frame sequences that have V and J called. A share of the clones is absent; for the studies checked, an unresolved V gene accounts for under half, and the remainder has no known explanation. The sample has a few hundred thousand clones on record, roughly 80% of them singletons. The top ten clonotypes cover around 16% of the sample. The source material was PBMCs. These receptors all stem from a man aged 35 to 55 in good health and CMV-seronegative.

The rearrangement uses TRBV19 and TRBJ2-7, with 9 bases aligning to TRBD1. The CDR3 contains 14 residues. Germline CDR1 is LNHDA and CDR2 is SQIVND (reference sequence). Trimming cost V 6 bases and J 2 bases; bases outside gene matches: 5. The CDR3 bases are TGTGCCAGTAGAGGGACAGGGAGACCCTACGAGCAGTACTTC. Amino acid sequence: CASRGTGRPYEQYF.

This clone was picked up one time. The V gene is TRBV7-9, the J gene TRBJ2-1; 10 bases are a match to TRBD2. The V gene end was trimmed by 2 bases and the J gene end by 7 bases; junction bases not matched to a gene: 11. Germline CDR1 is SEHNR and CDR2 is FQNEAQ (reference sequence). CDR3 length: 17 residues. CDR3 coding DNA: TGTGCCAGCAGCTTATGGGGCCCGGGACTAGCGTTTAATGAGCAGTTCTTC. It encodes CASSLWGPGLAFNEQFF. Supplemented by reference TRBV7-9 and TRBJ2-1, the full variable domain reads DTGVSQNPRHKITKRGQNVTFRCDPISEHNRLYWYRQTLGQGPEFLTYFQNEAQLEKSRLLSDRFSAERPKGSFSTLEIQRTEQGDSAMYLCASSLWGPGLAFNEQFFGPGTRLTVL.

This clone appeared a single time. The V call is TRBV7-3, the J call TRBJ2-1, with TRBD2 identical over 12 bases. With 5 bases clipped from V and 12 bases from J, the junction kept 8 bases outside the gene matches. CDR1 and CDR2 (germline): SGHTA, FQGTGA. The CDR3 runs to 14 residues. CDR3 nucleotide sequence: TGTGCCAGCAGCCCGTCTAGCGGGGGGGCAGGGCAGTTCTTC. Protein: CASSPSSGGAGQFF.

The chain couples TRBV1 to TRBJ2-1; no DNA check was done on the table's D call, TRBD2. TRBV1 is a listed pseudogene. The CDR3 is made up of 12 amino acids. Here the CDR3 reads CTSSQDGDEQFF. As DNA, the CDR3 is TGCACCAGCAGCCAAGACGGGGATGAGCAGTTCTTC.

The CDR3 sequence is CASSPGSPTNTEAFF. The DNA of the CDR3 is TGCGCCAGCAGCCCGGGATCCCCCACAAACACTGAAGCTTTCTTT. This chain connects TRBV5-1 to TRBJ1-1; D unresolved. The CDR3 has 15 amino acids. V gave up 4 bases and J gave up 2 bases, with 15 bases separating them. Looked up from germline, CDR1 is SGHRS and CDR2 is YFSETQ.

The CDR3 loop reads CASSMEESAANNQPQHF. As DNA, the CDR3 is TGTGCCAGTAGTATGGAGGAGTCGGCAGCTAATAATCAGCCCCAGCATTTT. V usage is TRBV19 and J usage is TRBJ1-5; D gene ambiguous. The CDR3 extends over 17 amino acids. Germline CDR1 is LNHDA and CDR2 is SQIVND (reference sequence). V gave up 3 bases and J gave up 4 bases, with 19 bases separating them.

The rearrangement uses TRBV7-2 and TRBJ2-7; perhaps TRBD1 as D (5 bases). Deletions cut 1 base from V and 3 bases from J, with 10 bases between. Germline V CDR1 and CDR2: SGHTA, FQGNSA. The CDR3 has 14 residues. CDR3 amino acids: CASSLVLRGYEQYF. CDR3 nucleotide sequence: TGTGCCAGCAGCTTAGTCCTAAGGGGCTACGAGCAGTACTTC.

The chain combines TRBV27 with TRBJ2-7, with 16 bases that match TRBD2. The ends lost 5 bases at V and 3 bases at J; junction bases unmatched: 7. Germline V gene data show CDR1 as MNHEY and CDR2 as SMNVEV (reference sequence). The CDR3 spans 17 residues. The DNA for the CDR3 is TGTGCCAGCAGTCCACAGGGGACTAGCGGGAGGGTCTACGAGCAGTACTTC. Protein sequence: CASSPQGTSGRVYEQYF.

V and J are TRBV2 and TRBJ1-4; D not certain. CDR1 SNHLY and CDR2 FYNNEI come from the germline V gene. V was trimmed by 6 bases and J by 3 bases, leaving 8 bases between them. The CDR3 has 13 residues. The CDR3 loop reads CASSGIPNEKLFF. The CDR3 DNA follows: TGTGCCAGCAGCGGGATCCCTAATGAAAAACTGTTTTTT.

V gene TRBV5-6 combines with J gene TRBJ1-2, with TRBD1 as a possible D gene (6 bases). V gave up 0 bases and J gave up 3 bases, with 6 bases separating them. The CDR3 contains 13 residues. From germline, CDR1 is SGHDT and CDR2 YYEEEE. DNA for the CDR3: TGTGCCAGCAGCTTGGACAGGGACTATGGCTACACCTTC. It specifies CASSLDRDYGYTF.

The chain recombines TRBV7-9 with TRBJ2-7; no clear D. V shed 7 bases and J shed 4 bases, with 17 bases lying between them. The CDR3 runs 14 residues. Germline V CDR1 and CDR2: SEHNR, FQNEAQ (reference sequence). DNA for the CDR3: TGTGCCAGCACATCCTCAATAGTCCGTTACGAGCAGTACTTC. It translates to CASTSSIVRYEQYF.

The chain links TRBV18 to TRBJ2-1, with TRBD2 matching over 9 bases. The ends lost 2 bases at V and 9 bases at J; junction bases unmatched: 11. The CDR3 loop spans 16 amino acids. CDR1 and CDR2 (germline): KGHSH, LQKENI. In DNA form, the CDR3 reads TGTGCCAGCTCACCAGGTTTCGCGGGAGGGAGCGGTGAGCAGTTCTTC. Amino acid sequence: CASSPGFAGGSGEQFF.

The chain joins TRBV6-6 to TRBJ2-7, with 7 nucleotides matching TRBD1. The CDR3 consists of 12 residues. V was clipped by 5 bases and J by 6 bases; unmatched bases: 4. From germline, CDR1 is MNHNY and CDR2 SVGAGI (reference sequence). CDR3 amino acids: CASSPNRGEQYF. CDR3 in DNA: TGTGCCAGCAGTCCGAACAGGGGCGAGCAGTACTTC.

Concerning this clone: A junction boundary mismatches the germline segment, possibly from a read error. This chain uses TRBV6-1 with TRBJ2-3, with 11 bases that match TRBD2. The germline V gene has CDR1 MNHNS and CDR2 SASEGT. CDR3 length equals 17 residues. CDR3 coding DNA: TGTGCCAGCAGTGAAGCGCGACTAGCGGGACTTCAGCCTACGCAGTATTTC. Translation: CASSEARLAGLQPTQYF.

The gene calls are TRBV7-6 and TRBJ2-1, with D possibly TRBD2 on 5 matching bases. V shed 3 bases and J shed 3 bases, with 15 bases lying between them. Per the germline V gene, CDR1 is SGHVS and CDR2 is FNYEAQ. The CDR3 extends over 16 amino acids. CDR3 nucleotide sequence: TGTGCCAGCAGCTTGGACTCTGGACTTCGCTACAATGAGCAGTTCTTC. Translated, it gives CASSLDSGLRYNEQFF.